This TCR beta chain is from a study of cytomegalovirus exposure and HLA in healthy donors. The PCR used 60 Vbeta and 13 Jbeta primers. Sequenced by immunoSEQ multiplex PCR; TCRdb stores in-frame clones only, minus some. The table records roughly 190,000 clones, roughly 60% of them present only once. The sequence was collected from a man aged 40-49 years in good health and CMV-seronegative. Sequencing was done on a sample of PBMCs.

The CDR3 loop is CATSRASGYFYEQYF. As DNA, the CDR3 is TGTGCCACCAGCAGAGCAAGCGGATACTTCTACGAGCAGTACTTC. The V and J genes are TRBV15 and TRBJ2-7; TRBD2 is a possible D gene (5 bases). The CDR3 covers 15 residues. V was shortened by 1 base and J by 3 bases, with 13 bases between the two germline ends. Germline loops: CDR1 LNHNV, CDR2 YYDKDF (reference sequence).